The 9 T cell receptor beta chains reported below all come from one sample, sequenced in a study of OX40 agonist ivuxolimab in advanced cancers. The protocol was immunoSEQ multiplex PCR, while the TCRdb copy is restricted to in-frame clones and leaves out a portion. There are approximately 61,000 clones in the sample; approximately 90% occur only once, and about 17% lies in the top ten. The sample was CD4+ or CD8+ T cells sorted from blood, taken in a trial of the OX40 agonist ivuxolimab. The receptors were sampled from an adult with an advanced solid tumor such as melanoma, head and neck, liver or kidney cancer.

The J gene is TRBJ1-2, the V gene TRBV19; the D is unclear. Germline loops: CDR1 LNHDA, CDR2 SQIVND (reference sequence). CDR3 size: 13 residues. V lost 3 bases and J 4 bases, leaving 9 bases between the germline ends. The CDR3 sequence is CASSMGNFYGYTF. The CDR3, as DNA: TGTGCCAGTAGTATGGGCAACTTCTATGGCTACACCTTC. Full variable domain (missing parts from reference TRBV19 and TRBJ1-2): DGGITQSPKYLFRKEGQNVTLSCEQNLNHDAMYWYRQDPGQGLRLIYYSQIVNDFQKGDIAEGYSVSREKKESFPLTVTSAQKNPTAFYLCASSMGNFYGYTFGSGTRLTVV.

DNA for the CDR3: TGTGCCAGTAGTATAGGACAGGTCCTAGATACGCAGTATTTT. This translates into CASSIGQVLDTQYF. The V call is TRBV19, the J call TRBJ2-3; possible D gene TRBD1, 6 bases. The CDR3 is made up of 14 amino acids. Germline CDR1 and CDR2: LNHDA and SQIVND (reference sequence). V was clipped by 1 base and J by 5 bases, with 10 bases between them.

V and J are TRBV6-1 and TRBJ2-1, with D unclear. V shed 1 base and J shed 5 bases, with 12 bases lying between them. The CDR3 spans 15 residues. CDR1 MNHNS and CDR2 SASEGT come from the germline V gene. In DNA form, the CDR3 reads TGTGCCAGCAGTGAAGTAGTTTTGGCCAACAATGAGCAGTTCTTC. This encodes CASSEVVLANNEQFF.

This chain connects TRBV2 to TRBJ1-1; 9 bases are a match to TRBD1. The V segment lost 11 bases and the J segment 5 bases; nucleotides outside the gene matches: 18. CDR1 is SNHLY, CDR2 FYNNEI, per germline. The CDR3 length is 16 residues. The CDR3 region is CAESMGTGTSKTEAFF. CDR3 DNA: TGTGCCGAGTCGATGGGGACAGGGACGTCAAAGACTGAAGCTTTCTTT.

This chain connects TRBV29-1 to TRBJ2-7, with 7 bases matching TRBD1. This CDR3 is 12 amino acids long. V lost 6 bases to trimming and J lost 2 bases; unmatched junction nucleotides: 4. The germline gives CDR1 SQVTM, CDR2 ANQGSEA. Here the CDR3 reads CSVRDSAYEQYF. The CDR3 DNA reads TGCAGCGTCCGGGACAGTGCCTACGAGCAGTACTTC.

This chain uses TRBV28 with TRBJ2-5, with 7 bases lining up with TRBD2. V shed 7 bases, J shed 5 bases, and the junction held 16 bases outside the gene matches. Looked up from germline, CDR1 is MDHEN and CDR2 is SYDVKM. CDR3 length equals 16 residues. The CDR3 nucleotides are TGTGCCAGCAAATTTGGACTAGGGGAGAGTTGGGAGACCCAGTACTTC. It is translated as CASKFGLGESWETQYF. Full variable domain (missing parts from reference TRBV28 and TRBJ2-5): DVKVTQSSRYLVKRTGEKVFLECVQDMDHENMFWYRQDPGLGLRLIYFSYDVKMKEKGDIPEGYSVSREKKERFSLILESASTNQTSMYLCASKFGLGESWETQYFGPGTRLLVL.

V gene TRBV5-1 combines with J gene TRBJ2-1; 7 nucleotides agree with TRBD2. Germline CDR1 SGHRS, CDR2 YFSETQ. The CDR3 sequence is 16 residues long. The V segment lost 1 base and the J segment 7 bases; nucleotides outside the gene matches: 11. CDR3 residues: CASSLSRGDPLNEQFF. DNA of the CDR3: TGCGCCAGCAGCTTGTCCCGGGGGGACCCCTTGAATGAGCAGTTCTTC.

The rearrangement joins TRBV11-2 to TRBJ2-3; 8 bases fit TRBD2. Germline V gives CDR1 SGHAT, CDR2 FQNNGV. Germline trimming cut 1 base from V and 0 bases from J; bases unmatched to any gene: 3. This CDR3 contains 16 residues. The CDR3 DNA reads as TGTGCCAGCAGCTTAGTAAGCGGGGGAAGCACAGATACGCAGTATTTT. This codes for CASSLVSGGSTDTQYF.

This clone was picked up a small number of times. Here the CDR3 reads CASSLVSGEQFF. Here the CDR3 DNA reads TGTGCCAGCAGCTTAGTCTCGGGGGAGCAGTTCTTC. The rearrangement joins TRBV11-2 to TRBJ2-1; D possibly corresponds to TRBD2 (5 bases). The CDR3 is 12 residues long. Germline CDR1 is SGHAT and CDR2 is FQNNGV. Trimming shortened V by 1 base and J by 10 bases, and 8 bases separated the two germline ends.